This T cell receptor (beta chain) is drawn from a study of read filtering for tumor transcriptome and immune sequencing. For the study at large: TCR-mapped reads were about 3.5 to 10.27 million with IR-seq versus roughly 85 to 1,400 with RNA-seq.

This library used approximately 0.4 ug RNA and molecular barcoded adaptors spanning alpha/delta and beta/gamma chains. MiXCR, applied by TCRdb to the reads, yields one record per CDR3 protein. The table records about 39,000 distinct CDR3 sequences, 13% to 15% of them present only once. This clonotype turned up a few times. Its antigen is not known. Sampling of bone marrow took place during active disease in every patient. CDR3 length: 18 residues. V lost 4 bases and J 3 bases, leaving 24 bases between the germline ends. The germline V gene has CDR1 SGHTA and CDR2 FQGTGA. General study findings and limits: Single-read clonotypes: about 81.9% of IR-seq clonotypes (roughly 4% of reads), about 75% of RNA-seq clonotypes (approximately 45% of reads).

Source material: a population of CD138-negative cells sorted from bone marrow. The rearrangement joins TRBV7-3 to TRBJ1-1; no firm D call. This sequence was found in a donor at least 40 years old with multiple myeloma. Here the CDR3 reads CASSSKASSAVGDTEAFF. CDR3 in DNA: TGTGCCAGCAGCTCTAAGGCTTCTTCGGCAGTCGGGGACACTGAAGCTTTCTTT.